This T cell receptor (beta chain) was recovered during a study of T-cell memory formation after mild COVID-19. Looked up from germline, CDR1 is PRHDT and CDR2 is FYEKMQ (reference sequence). The CDR3 has 16 residues. Trimming cost V 2 bases and J 1 base, with 13 bases left between them. TCRdb redid the calling of the 5' RACE reads with MiXCR, one entry per CDR3 protein. The sample contains about 470,000 distinct CDR3 sequences, 20% to 30% of which appear only once. This clonotype was counted a few times. The chain has TRBV13 and TRBJ2-3; D perhaps matches TRBD2 (6 bases). Sample: PBMCs or a T cell subset sorted from them (not recorded which). This TCR came from an adult woman who had mild COVID-19 (a few samples of this study predate the infection). Cell type and time point are not known. CDR3 sequence: CASSLLAAAGTDTQYF. In nucleotides, the CDR3 is TGTGCCAGCAGCTTATTAGCGGCCGCCGGCACAGATACGCAGTATTTT.